The 4 T cell receptor beta chains in this list originate from one sample, sequenced in a study of T cell responses to AZD1222 COVID-19 vaccine (dated by TCRdb to the early 2020s). Explained via the paper, the time point label denotes: about 28 days (+/-7) after the second vaccine dose. Library prep was done by the immunoSEQ multiplex PCR assay. TCRdb holds this immuneACCESS table with in-frame rearrangements only. Some clones are missing; in checked studies, unresolved V genes explain under half, and the rest has no known cause. The sample contains around 99,000 clones, just over 90% of them found a single time. In total, the top ten clones hold 7.5% to 9.5% of the sample. The starting material was peripheral blood, obtained 28 days after the second AZD1222 dose. Receptors originate from an adult who received the AZD1222 COVID-19 vaccine.

J is TRBJ2-3 and V is TRBV7-9; D perhaps matches TRBD2 (5 bases). This CDR3 spans 16 amino acids. The germline CDR1 and CDR2 sequences are SEHNR and FQNEAQ (reference sequence). V was cut by 4 bases and J by 6 bases, with 20 bases left in between. Written as DNA, the CDR3 is TGTGCCAGCAGCTCTAGCCGGGGAGCCTCCCCTGATACGCAGTATTTT. Translating it yields CASSSSRGASPDTQYF. Drawing the rest from reference TRBV7-9 and TRBJ2-3, the complete variable domain is DTGVSQNPRHKITKRGQNVTFRCDPISEHNRLYWYRQTLGQGPEFLTYFQNEAQLEKSRLLSDRFSAERPKGSFSTLEIQRTEQGDSAMYLCASSSSRGASPDTQYFGPGTRLTVL.

This chain joins TRBV28 and TRBJ1-4, with 7 nucleotides matching TRBD1. Trimming took 6 bases from V and 5 from J; bases not matched to a gene: 6. Germline CDR1 reads MDHEN; CDR2 reads SYDVKM. The CDR3 contains 14 residues. The CDR3 nucleotides are TGTGCCAGCAGCCCAGGGGGGGTGAATGAAAAACTGTTTTTT. Protein product: CASSPGGVNEKLFF.

This CDR3 is CASTQAGAGVNYGYTF. The CDR3 DNA reads TGTGCCAGCACCCAAGCGGGGGCCGGGGTTAACTATGGCTACACCTTC. The chain carries TRBV6-6 and TRBJ1-2, with TRBD1 as a possible D gene (6 bases). The CDR3 is 16 amino acids. Germline loops: CDR1 MNHNY, CDR2 SVGAGI (reference sequence). Trimming took off 7 bases at V and 1 base at J, with 19 bases between the two ends.

This CDR3 is CASSDRGLAGAQETQYF. Written as DNA, the CDR3 is TGTGCCAGCAGTGATAGGGGACTAGCGGGAGCGCAGGAGACCCAGTACTTC. This rearrangement joins TRBV6-1 to TRBJ2-5; 14 bases line up with TRBD2. The length of the CDR3 is 17 residues. V lost 3 bases and J lost 5; bases outside the gene matches: 8. Germline V CDR1 and CDR2: MNHNS, SASEGT.